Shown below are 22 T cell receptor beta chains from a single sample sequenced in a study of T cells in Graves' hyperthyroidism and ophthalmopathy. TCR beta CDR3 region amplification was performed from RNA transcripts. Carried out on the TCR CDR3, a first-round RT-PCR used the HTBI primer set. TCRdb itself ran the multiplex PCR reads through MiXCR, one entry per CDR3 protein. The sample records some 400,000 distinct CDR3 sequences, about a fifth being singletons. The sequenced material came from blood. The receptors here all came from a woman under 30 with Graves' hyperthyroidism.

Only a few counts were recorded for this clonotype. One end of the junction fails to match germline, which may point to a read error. CDR3 sequence: CSARTSGGGYAQYF. The CDR3 DNA sequence: TGCAGTGCTAGGACTAGCGGGGGGGGTTACGCGCAGTACTTC. V is TRBV20-1 and J is TRBJ2-7; 14 nucleotides line up with TRBD2. Germline V gene lookup returns CDR1 DFQATT and CDR2 SNEGSKA (reference sequence). The CDR3 sequence is 14 residues long.

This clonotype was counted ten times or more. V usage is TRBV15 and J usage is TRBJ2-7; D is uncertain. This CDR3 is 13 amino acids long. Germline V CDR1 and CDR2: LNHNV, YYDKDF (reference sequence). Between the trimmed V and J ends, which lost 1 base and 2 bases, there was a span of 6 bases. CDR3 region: CATSRVEAYEQYF. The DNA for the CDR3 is TGTGCCACCAGCAGAGTTGAAGCCTACGAGCAGTACTTC.

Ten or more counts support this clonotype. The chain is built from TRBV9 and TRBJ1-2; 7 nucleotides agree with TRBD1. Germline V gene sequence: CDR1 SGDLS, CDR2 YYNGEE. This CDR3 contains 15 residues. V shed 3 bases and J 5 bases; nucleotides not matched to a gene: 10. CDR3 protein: CASSAAFGQEYGYTF. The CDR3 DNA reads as TGTGCCAGCAGCGCTGCCTTCGGACAGGAATATGGCTACACCTTC. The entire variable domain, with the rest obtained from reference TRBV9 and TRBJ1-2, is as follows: DSGVTQTPKHLITATGQRVTLRCSPRSGDLSVYWYQQSLDQGLQFLIQYYNGEERAKGNILERFSAQQFPDLHSELNLSSLELGDSALYFCASSAAFGQEYGYTFGSGTRLTVV.

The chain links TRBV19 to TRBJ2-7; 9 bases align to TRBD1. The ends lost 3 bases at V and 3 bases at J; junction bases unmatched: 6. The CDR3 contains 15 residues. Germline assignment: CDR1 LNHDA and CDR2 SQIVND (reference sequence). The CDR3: CASSMGQGRFYEQYF. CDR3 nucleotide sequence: TGTGCCAGTAGTATGGGACAGGGCCGATTCTACGAGCAGTACTTC.

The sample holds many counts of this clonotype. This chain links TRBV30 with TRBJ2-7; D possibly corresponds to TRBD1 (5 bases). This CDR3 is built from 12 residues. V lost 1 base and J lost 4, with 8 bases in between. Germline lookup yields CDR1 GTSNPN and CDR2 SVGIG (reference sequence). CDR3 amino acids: CAWSATVYEQYF. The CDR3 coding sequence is TGTGCCTGGAGTGCGACAGTTTACGAGCAGTACTTC.

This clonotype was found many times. The CDR3 sequence: CASSVSDSNQPQHF. In DNA, the CDR3 is TGTGCCAGCAGTGTCAGCGACAGCAATCAGCCCCAGCATTTT. The chain is built from TRBV27 and TRBJ1-5; no definite D call. Germline CDR1 reads MNHEY; CDR2 reads SMNVEV (reference sequence). Trimming left V 5 bases short and J 1 base short, with 9 bases between. The CDR3 is 14 residues long.

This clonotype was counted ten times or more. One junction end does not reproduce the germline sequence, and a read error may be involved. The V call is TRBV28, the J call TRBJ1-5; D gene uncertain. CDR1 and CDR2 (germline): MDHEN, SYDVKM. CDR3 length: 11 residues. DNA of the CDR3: TGTGCCAGCAGAAGGAATCAGGCCCAGCATTTT. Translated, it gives CASRRNQAQHF.

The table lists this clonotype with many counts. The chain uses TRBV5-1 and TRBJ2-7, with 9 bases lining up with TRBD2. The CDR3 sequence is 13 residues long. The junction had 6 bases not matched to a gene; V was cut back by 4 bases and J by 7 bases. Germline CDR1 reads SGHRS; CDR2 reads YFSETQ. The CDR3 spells CASSGGTSREQYF. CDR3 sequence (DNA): TGCGCCAGCAGCGGAGGGACTAGCAGGGAGCAGTACTTC. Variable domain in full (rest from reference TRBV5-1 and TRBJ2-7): KAGVTQTPRYLIKTRGQQVTLSCSPISGHRSVSWYQQTPGQGLQFLFEYFSETQRNKGNFPGRFSGRQFSNSRSEMNVSTLELGDSALYLCASSGGTSREQYFGPGTRLTVT.

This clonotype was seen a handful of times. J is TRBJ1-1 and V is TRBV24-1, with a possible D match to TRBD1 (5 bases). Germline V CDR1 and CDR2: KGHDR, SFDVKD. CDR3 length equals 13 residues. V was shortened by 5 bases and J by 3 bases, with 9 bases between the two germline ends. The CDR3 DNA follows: TGTGCCACCAGTGCGGGGGGAGACACTGAAGCTTTCTTT. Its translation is CATSAGGDTEAFF.

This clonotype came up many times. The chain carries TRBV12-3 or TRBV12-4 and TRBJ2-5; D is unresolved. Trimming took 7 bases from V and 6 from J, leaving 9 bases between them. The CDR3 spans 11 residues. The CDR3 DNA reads TGTGCCAGCACCCTTGGCAAGACCCAGTACTTC. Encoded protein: CASTLGKTQYF.

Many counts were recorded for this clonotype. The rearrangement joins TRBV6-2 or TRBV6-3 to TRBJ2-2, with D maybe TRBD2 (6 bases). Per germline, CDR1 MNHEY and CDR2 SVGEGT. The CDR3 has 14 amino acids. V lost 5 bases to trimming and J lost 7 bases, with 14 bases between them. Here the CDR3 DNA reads TGTGCCAGCAGTACCGGGACTGCGAGCGGGGAGCTGTTTTTT. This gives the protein CASSTGTASGELFF.

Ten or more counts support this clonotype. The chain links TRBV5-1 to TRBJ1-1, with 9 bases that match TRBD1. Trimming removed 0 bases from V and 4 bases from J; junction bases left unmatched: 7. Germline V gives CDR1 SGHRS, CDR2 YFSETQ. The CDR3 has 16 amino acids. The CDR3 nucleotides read TGCGCCAGCAGCTTGGTTACAGGGGGCGGTGGCACTGAAGCTTTCTTT. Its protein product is CASSLVTGGGGTEAFF.

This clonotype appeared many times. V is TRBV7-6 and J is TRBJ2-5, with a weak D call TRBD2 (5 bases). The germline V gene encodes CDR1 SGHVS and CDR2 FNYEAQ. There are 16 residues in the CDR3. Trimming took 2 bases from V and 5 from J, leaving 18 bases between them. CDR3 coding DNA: TGTGCCAGCAGCTTACGAGCGGCCGATGTTATGGAGACCCAGTACTTC. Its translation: CASSLRAADVMETQYF.

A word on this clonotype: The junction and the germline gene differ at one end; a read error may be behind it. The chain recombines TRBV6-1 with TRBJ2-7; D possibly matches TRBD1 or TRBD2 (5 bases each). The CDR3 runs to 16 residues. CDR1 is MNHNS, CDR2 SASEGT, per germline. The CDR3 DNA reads TGTGCCAGCAGCCCACTGCGCCGGGACGGCTCCCACGAGCAGTACTTC. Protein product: CASSPLRRDGSHEQYF.

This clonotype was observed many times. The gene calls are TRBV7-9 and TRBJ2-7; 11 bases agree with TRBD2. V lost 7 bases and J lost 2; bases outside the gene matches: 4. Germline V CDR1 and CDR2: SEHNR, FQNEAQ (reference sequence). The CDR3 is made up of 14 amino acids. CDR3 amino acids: CASTISGGAYEQYF. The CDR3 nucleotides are TGTGCCAGCACCATTAGCGGGGGGGCCTACGAGCAGTACTTC. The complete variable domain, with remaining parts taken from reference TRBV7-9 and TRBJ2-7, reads DTGVSQNPRHKITKRGQNVTFRCDPISEHNRLYWYRQTLGQGPEFLTYFQNEAQLEKSRLLSDRFSAERPKGSFSTLEIQRTEQGDSAMYLCASTISGGAYEQYFGPGTRLTVT.

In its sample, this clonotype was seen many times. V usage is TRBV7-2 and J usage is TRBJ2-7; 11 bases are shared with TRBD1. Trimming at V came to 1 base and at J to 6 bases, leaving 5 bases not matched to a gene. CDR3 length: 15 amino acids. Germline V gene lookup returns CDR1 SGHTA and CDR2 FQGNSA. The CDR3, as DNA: TGTGCCAGCAGCTTAGGAGGACAGGGGGCCGGCGAGCAGTACTTC. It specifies CASSLGGQGAGEQYF.

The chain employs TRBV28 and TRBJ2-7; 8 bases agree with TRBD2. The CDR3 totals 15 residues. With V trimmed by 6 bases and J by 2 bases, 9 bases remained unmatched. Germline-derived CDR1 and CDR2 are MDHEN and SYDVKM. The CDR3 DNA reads TGTGCCAGCAGGGAGGCCAGCGGGAGACCCTACGAGCAGTACTTC. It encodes CASREASGRPYEQYF.

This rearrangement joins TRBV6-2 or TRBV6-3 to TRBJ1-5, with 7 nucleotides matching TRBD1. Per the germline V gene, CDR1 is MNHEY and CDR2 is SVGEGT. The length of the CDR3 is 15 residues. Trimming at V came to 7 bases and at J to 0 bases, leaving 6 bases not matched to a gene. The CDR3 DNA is TGTGCCAGCAAAGAGGGGGCGAATAGCAATCAGCCCCAGCATTTT. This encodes CASKEGANSNQPQHF.

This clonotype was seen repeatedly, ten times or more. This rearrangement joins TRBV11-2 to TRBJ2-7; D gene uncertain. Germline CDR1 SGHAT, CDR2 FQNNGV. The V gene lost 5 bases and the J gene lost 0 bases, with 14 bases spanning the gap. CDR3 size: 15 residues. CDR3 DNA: TGTGCCAGCAGCCGAGGTCCCCCACTCTCCTACGAGCAGTACTTC. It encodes CASSRGPPLSYEQYF.

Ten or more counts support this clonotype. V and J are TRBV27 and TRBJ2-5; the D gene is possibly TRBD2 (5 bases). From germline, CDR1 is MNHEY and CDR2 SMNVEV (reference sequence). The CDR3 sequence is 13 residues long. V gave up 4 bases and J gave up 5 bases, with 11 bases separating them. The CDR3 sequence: CASSWGAYETQYF. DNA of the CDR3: TGTGCCAGCAGTTGGGGAGCGTACGAGACCCAGTACTTC.

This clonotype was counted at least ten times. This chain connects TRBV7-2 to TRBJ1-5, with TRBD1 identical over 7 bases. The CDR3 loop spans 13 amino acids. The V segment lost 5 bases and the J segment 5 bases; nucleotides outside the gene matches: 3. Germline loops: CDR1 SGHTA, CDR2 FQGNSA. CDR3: CASSNDRDQPQHF. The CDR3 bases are TGTGCCAGCAGCAACGACAGGGATCAGCCCCAGCATTTT.

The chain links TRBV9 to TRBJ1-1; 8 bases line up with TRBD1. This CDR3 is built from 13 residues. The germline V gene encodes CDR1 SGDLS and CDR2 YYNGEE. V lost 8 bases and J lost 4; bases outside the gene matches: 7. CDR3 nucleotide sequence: TGTGCCAGTAGCCGGACAGGGCTCACTGAAGCTTTCTTT. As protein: CASSRTGLTEAFF.